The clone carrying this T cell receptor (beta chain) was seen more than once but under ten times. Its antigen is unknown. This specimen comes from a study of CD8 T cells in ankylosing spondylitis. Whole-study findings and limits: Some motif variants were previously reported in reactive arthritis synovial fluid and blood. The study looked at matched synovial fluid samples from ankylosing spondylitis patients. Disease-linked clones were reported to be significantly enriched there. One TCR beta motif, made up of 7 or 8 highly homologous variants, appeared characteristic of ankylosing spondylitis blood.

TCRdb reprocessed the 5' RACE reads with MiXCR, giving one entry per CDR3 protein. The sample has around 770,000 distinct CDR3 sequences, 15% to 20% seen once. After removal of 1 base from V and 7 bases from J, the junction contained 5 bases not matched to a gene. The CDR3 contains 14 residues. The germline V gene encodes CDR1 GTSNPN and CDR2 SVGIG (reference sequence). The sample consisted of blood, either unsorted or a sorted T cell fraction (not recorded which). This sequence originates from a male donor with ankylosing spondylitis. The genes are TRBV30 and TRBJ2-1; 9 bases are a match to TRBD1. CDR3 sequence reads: CAWSEGTGNNEQFF. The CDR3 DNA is TGTGCCTGGAGTGAGGGGACAGGGAATAATGAGCAGTTCTTC. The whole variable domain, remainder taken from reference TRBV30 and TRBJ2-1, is SQTIHQWPATLVQPVGSPLSLECTVEGTSNPNLYWYRQAAGRGLQLLFYSVGIGQISSEVPQNLSASRPQDRQFILSSKKLLLSDSGFYLCAWSEGTGNNEQFFGPGTRLTVL.